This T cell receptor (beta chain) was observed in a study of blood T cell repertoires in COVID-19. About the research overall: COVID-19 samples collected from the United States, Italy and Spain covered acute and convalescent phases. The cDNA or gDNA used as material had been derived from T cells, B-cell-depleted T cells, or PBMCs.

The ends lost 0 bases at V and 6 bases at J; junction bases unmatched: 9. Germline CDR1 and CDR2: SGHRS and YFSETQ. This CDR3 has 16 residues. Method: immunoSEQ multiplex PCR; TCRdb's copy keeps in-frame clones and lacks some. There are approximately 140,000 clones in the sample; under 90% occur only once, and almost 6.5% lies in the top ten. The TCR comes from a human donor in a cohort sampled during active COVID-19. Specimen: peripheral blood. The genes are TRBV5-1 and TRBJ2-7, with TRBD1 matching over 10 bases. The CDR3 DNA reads TGCGCCAGCAGCTTGGCCTCCGGGACAGGGGCCATCGAGCAGTACTTC. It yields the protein CASSLASGTGAIEQYF.